This T cell receptor beta chain was obtained from a study of cytomegalovirus exposure and HLA in healthy donors. Study information: For the approximately 430 genotyped donors, about 81% fell within the Caucasian-associated ancestry cluster.

Study conclusions and caveats: In a later analysis, specific HLA alleles were associated with 15,000 to 20,000 TCR beta sequences at a 0.05 false discovery rate. Relative to the roughly 700-donor mean, N-insertions were reportedly fewer in an Asian-associated ancestry cluster in a later analysis.

A note on this clone: Its antigen is not identified.

Primers: 60 Vbeta forward and 13 Jbeta reverse. Clones were read by immunoSEQ multiplex PCR, and TCRdb kept only the in-frame ones, dropping some. The table records roughly 100,000 clones, roughly 80% of them present only once. CDR3 size: 13 residues. Germline CDR1 reads SEHNR; CDR2 reads FQNEAQ (reference sequence). This chain connects TRBV7-9 to TRBJ2-5, with TRBD1 matching 8 bases. The J call may be incorrect, as the DNA end agrees better with TRBJ2-7. The sample taken for sequencing was PBMCs. The TCR originated in a man aged 25 to 45 in good health and CMV-seropositive. CDR3 protein: CASSPDRAYEQYF. The CDR3 DNA sequence: TGTGCCAGCAGCCCGGACAGGGCCTACGAGCAGTACTTC.